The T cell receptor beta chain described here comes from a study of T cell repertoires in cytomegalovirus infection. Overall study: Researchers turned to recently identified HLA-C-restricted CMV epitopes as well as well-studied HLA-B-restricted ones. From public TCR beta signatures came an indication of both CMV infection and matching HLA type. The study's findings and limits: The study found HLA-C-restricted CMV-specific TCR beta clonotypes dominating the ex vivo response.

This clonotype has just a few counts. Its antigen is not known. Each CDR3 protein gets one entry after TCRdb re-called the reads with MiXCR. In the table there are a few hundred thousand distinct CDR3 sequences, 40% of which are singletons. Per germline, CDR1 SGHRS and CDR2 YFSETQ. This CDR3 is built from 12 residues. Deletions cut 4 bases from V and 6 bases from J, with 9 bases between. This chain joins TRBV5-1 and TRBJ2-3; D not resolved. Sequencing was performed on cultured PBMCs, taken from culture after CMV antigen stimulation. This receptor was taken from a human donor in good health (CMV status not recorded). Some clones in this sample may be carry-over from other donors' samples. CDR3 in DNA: TGCGCCAGCAGCACCGAGGCGGATACGCAGTATTTT. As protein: CASSTEADTQYF.